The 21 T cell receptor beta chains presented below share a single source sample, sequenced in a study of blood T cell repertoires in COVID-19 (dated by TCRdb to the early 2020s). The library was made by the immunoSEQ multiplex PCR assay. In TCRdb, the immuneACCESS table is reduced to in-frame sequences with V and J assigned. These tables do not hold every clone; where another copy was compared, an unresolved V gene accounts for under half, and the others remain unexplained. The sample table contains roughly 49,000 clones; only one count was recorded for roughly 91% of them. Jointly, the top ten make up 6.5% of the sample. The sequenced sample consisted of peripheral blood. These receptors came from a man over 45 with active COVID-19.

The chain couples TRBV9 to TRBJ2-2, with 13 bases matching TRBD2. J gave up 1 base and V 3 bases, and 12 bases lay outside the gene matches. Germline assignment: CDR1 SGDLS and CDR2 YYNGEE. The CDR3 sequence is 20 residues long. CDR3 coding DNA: TGTGCCAGCAGCGCCACCGGGACTAGCGGGAAGCACGGGAACACCGGGGAGCTGTTTTTT. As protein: CASSATGTSGKHGNTGELFF.

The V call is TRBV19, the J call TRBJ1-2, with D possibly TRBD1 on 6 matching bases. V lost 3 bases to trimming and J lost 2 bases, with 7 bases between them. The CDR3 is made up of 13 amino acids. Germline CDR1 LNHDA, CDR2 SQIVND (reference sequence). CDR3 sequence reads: CASSIQGNYGYTF. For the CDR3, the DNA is TGTGCCAGTAGTATTCAGGGGAACTATGGCTACACCTTC.

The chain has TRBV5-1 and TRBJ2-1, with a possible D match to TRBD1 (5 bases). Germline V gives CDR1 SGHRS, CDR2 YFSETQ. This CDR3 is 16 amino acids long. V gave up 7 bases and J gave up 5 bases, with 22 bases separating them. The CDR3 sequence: CASSQGPADSNNEQFF. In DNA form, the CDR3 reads TGCGCCAGCTCCCAGGGCCCCGCCGACAGTAACAATGAGCAGTTCTTC.

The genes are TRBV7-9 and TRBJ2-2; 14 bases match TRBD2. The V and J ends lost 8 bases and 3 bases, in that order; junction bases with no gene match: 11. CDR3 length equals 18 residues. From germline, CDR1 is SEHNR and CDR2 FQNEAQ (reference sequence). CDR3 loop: CASAPPGLAGGYTGELFF. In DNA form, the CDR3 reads TGTGCCAGCGCCCCCCCCGGACTAGCGGGAGGTTACACCGGGGAGCTGTTTTTT.

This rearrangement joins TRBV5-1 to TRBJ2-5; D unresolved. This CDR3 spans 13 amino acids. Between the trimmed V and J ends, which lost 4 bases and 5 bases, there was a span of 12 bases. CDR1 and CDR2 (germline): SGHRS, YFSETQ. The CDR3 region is CASSDPLAETQYF. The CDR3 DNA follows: TGCGCCAGCAGCGATCCTCTTGCGGAGACCCAGTACTTC.

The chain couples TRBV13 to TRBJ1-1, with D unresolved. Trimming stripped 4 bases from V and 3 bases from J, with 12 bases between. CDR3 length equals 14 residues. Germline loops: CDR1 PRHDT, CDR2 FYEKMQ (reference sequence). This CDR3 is CASSSPGGDTEAFF. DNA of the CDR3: TGTGCCAGCAGCTCGCCCGGCGGGGACACTGAAGCTTTCTTT.

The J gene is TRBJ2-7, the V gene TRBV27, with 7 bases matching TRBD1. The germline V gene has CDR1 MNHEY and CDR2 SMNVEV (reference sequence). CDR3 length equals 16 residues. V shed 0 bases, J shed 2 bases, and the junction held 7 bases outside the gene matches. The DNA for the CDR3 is TGTGCCAGCAGTTTATCCGTTGGGACAGTTACCTACGAGCAGTACTTC. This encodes CASSLSVGTVTYEQYF.

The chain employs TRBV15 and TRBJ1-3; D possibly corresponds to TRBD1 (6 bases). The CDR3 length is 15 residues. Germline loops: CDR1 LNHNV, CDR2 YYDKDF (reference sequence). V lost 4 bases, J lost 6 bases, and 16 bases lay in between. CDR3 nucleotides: TGTGCCACCAGCACAGGACTAGGACAGATAAACACCATATATTTT. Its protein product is CATSTGLGQINTIYF.

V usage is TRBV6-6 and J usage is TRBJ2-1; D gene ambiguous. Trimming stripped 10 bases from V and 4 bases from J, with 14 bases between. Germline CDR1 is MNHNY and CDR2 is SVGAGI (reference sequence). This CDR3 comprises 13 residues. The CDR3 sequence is CAITGSYYNEQFF. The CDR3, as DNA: TGTGCCATTACCGGGTCATATTACAATGAGCAGTTCTTC.

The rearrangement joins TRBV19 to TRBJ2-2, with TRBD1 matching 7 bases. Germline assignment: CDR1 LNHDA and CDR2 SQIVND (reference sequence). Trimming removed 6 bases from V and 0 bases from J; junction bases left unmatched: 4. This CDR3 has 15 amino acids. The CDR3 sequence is CASRLDRANTGELFF. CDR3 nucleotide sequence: TGTGCCAGTAGATTAGACAGGGCGAACACCGGGGAGCTGTTTTTT.

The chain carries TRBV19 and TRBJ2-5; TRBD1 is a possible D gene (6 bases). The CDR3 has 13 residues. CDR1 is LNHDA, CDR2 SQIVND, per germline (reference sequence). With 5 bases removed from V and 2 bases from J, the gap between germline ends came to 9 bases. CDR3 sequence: CASSAQGQETQYF. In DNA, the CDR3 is TGTGCCAGTAGTGCACAGGGACAAGAGACCCAGTACTTC.

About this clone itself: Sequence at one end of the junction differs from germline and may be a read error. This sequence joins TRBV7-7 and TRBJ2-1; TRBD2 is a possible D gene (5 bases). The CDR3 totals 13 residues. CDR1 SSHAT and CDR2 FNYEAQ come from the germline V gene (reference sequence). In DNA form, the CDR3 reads TGTGCTAGCAGTCCCGGAGGCGGCAATGAGCAGTTCTTC. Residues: CASSPGGGNEQFF.

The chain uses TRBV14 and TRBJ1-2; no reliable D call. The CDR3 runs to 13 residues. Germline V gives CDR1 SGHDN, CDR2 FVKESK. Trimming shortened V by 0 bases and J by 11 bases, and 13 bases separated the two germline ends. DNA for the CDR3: TGTGCCAGCAGCCAAGATCCACGTCCGGGGTACACCTTC. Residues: CASSQDPRPGYTF. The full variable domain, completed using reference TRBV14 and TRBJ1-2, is EAGVTQFPSHSVIEKGQTVTLRCDPISGHDNLYWYRRVMGKEIKFLLHFVKESKQDESGMPNNRFLAERTGGTYSTLKVQPAELEDSGVYFCASSQDPRPGYTFGSGTRLTVV.

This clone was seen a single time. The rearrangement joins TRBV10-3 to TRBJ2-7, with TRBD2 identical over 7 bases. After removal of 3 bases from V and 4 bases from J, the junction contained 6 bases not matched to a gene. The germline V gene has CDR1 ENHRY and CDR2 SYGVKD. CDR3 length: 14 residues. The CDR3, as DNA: TGTGCCATCAGTGAAGCGGGGACCGCTTACGAGCAGTACTTC. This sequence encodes CAISEAGTAYEQYF.

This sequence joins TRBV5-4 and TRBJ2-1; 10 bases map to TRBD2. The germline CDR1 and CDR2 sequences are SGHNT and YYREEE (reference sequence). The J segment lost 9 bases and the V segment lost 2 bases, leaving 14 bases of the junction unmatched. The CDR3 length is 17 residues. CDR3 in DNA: TGTGCCAGCAGCTTAAGCGGGAGGGCCGCGATCCAGGGTGAGCAGTTCTTC. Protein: CASSLSGRAAIQGEQFF.

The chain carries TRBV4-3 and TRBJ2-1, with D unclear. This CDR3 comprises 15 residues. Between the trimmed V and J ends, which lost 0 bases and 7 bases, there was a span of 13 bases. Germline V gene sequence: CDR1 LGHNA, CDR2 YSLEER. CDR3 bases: TGCGCCAGCAGCCAAGACGCCCTCCGAGGAAATGAGCAGTTCTTC. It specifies CASSQDALRGNEQFF.

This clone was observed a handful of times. The CDR3 is CASSPGQYNSPLHF. CDR3 nucleotides: TGTGCCAGCAGCCCAGGACAGTATAATTCACCCCTCCACTTT. The chain has TRBV6-5 and TRBJ1-6, with a weak D call TRBD1 (6 bases). V was cut by 6 bases and J by 4 bases, with 10 bases left in between. Germline CDR1 is MNHEY and CDR2 is SVGAGI. This CDR3 is 14 amino acids long.

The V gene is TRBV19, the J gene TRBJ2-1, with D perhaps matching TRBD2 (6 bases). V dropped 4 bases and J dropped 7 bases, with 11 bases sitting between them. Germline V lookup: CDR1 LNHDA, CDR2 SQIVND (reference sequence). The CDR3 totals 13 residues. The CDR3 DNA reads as TGTGCCAGTAGTAGGGACTCGAGGAATGAGCAGTTCTTC. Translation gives CASSRDSRNEQFF.

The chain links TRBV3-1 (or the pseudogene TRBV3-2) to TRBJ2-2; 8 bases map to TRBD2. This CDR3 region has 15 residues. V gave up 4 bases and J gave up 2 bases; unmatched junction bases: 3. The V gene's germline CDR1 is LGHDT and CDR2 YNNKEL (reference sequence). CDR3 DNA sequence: TGTGCCAGCAGCCCGGGGGGGGGTAACACCGGGGAGCTGTTTTTT. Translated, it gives CASSPGGGNTGELFF.

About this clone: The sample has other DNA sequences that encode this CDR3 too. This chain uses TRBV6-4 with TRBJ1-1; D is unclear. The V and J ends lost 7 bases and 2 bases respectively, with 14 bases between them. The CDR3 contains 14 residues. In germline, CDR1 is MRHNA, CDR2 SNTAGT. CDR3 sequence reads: CASTPSPGNTEAFF. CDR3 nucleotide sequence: TGTGCCAGCACCCCATCCCCGGGAAACACTGAAGCTTTCTTT.

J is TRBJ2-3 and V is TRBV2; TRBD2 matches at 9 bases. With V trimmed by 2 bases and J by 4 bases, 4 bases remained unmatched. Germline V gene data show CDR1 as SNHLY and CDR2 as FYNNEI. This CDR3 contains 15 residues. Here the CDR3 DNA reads TGTGCCAGCAGTGAACGCGGGAGGGTGGCAGATACGCAGTATTTT. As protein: CASSERGRVADTQYF.